Sequencing of this TCR beta chain was carried out in a study of cytomegalovirus exposure and HLA in healthy donors. Whole-study findings and limits: Rarity held for most TCR sequences, but there were some public TCRs that occurred in many donors. CMV antigen specificity was confirmed in vitro for a few CMV-associated chains.

Concerning this clone itself: Its antigen is not identified.

The CDR3 is made up of 15 amino acids. The junction had 9 bases not matched to a gene; V was cut back by 5 bases and J by 4 bases. Germline values: CDR1 SGHAT, CDR2 FQDESV (reference sequence). The PCR used 60 Vbeta and 13 Jbeta primers. Sequencing used immunoSEQ multiplex PCR; TCRdb keeps in-frame clones, though not all of them. The profile shows some 150,000 clones, 80% of them singletons. The specimen was PBMCs. This receptor was taken from a man aged 18 to 29 in good health and CMV-seropositive. This chain links TRBV11-1 with TRBJ1-2, with 8 bases identical to TRBD1. The DNA of the CDR3 is TGTGCCAGCAGCCTTGGACAGGGCGAAGCCTATGGCTACACCTTC. It is translated as CASSLGQGEAYGYTF.